The T cell receptor beta chain under discussion was sequenced for a study of blood T cell repertoires in COVID-19. In germline, CDR1 is KGHDR, CDR2 SFDVKD. There are 14 residues in the CDR3. V shed 6 bases and J shed 4 bases, with 14 bases lying between them. Libraries were prepared by immunoSEQ multiplex PCR; TCRdb keeps only in-frame clonotypes and omits some of them. Altogether 110,000 to 150,000 clones are present, 86% being singletons, with the ten largest covering about 4.4%. What was sequenced was PBMCs or T cells enriched from blood (not recorded which). J is TRBJ1-2 and V is TRBV24-1, with D unresolved. This receptor was identified in a man in his fifties or sixties who had recovered from COVID-19. Here the CDR3 reads CATSSTRTAYGYTF. CDR3 in DNA: TGTGCCACCAGTTCAACTAGGACGGCCTATGGCTACACCTTC.